The 4 T cell receptor beta chains given below trace back to one sample, sequenced in a study of cytomegalovirus exposure and HLA in healthy donors. The PCR employed 60 Vbeta primers together with 13 Jbeta primers. The repertoire was sequenced with immunoSEQ multiplex PCR; TCRdb's copy has only in-frame clones and lacks some. The sample lists fewer than 85,000 clones, over 70% seen once, with 4.5% to 7% in the top ten. The specimen was PBMCs. The receptors derive from a male donor in good health and CMV-seropositive.

V and J are TRBV2 and TRBJ2-2, with a weak D call TRBD2 (6 bases). The CDR3 extends over 14 amino acids. Germline assignment: CDR1 SNHLY and CDR2 FYNNEI. The V end was cut by 3 bases, the J end by 6 bases, with 11 bases between. This CDR3 is CASSDPGESGELFF. The CDR3, as DNA: TGTGCCAGCAGTGACCCGGGGGAATCCGGGGAGCTGTTTTTT.

The chain recombines TRBV5-5 with TRBJ1-5; D gene unclear. This CDR3 has 12 amino acids. Between the trimmed V and J ends, which lost 3 bases and 3 bases, there was a span of 4 bases. In germline, CDR1 is SGHKS, CDR2 YYEKEE (reference sequence). The CDR3 DNA reads as TGTGCCAGCAGCTCCAACAATCAGCCCCAGCATTTT. Protein sequence: CASSSNNQPQHF.

The chain carries TRBV19 and TRBJ2-2, with D perhaps matching TRBD1 (5 bases). Germline values: CDR1 LNHDA, CDR2 SQIVND (reference sequence). The CDR3 runs to 14 residues. Between the trimmed V and J ends, which lost 7 bases and 3 bases, there was a span of 12 bases. CDR3 sequence: CASKGDSYTGELFF. The CDR3 region has the DNA TGTGCCAGTAAGGGCGACAGCTACACCGGGGAGCTGTTTTTT.

The rearrangement links TRBV7-9 to TRBJ2-7; 7 bases are a match to TRBD1. Trimming at V came to 5 bases and at J to 0 bases, leaving 7 bases not matched to a gene. The CDR3 has 15 amino acids. Germline loops: CDR1 SEHNR, CDR2 FQNEAQ (reference sequence). The CDR3 protein is CASSTGTDYSYEQYF. CDR3 coding DNA: TGTGCCAGCAGCACCGGGACAGATTACTCCTACGAGCAGTACTTC. The full variable domain, rest sourced from reference TRBV7-9 and TRBJ2-7, is DTGVSQNPRHKITKRGQNVTFRCDPISEHNRLYWYRQTLGQGPEFLTYFQNEAQLEKSRLLSDRFSAERPKGSFSTLEIQRTEQGDSAMYLCASSTGTDYSYEQYFGPGTRLTVT.